Below, one T cell receptor beta chain is given with its context. As yet, its antigen is unknown. The protocol was immunoSEQ multiplex PCR, while the TCRdb copy is restricted to in-frame clones and leaves out a portion. This table has around 150,000 clones, about 90% appearing once. The sample is drawn from a study of cytomegalovirus exposure and HLA in healthy donors. Study-wide points: Diagnosis of cytomegalovirus status made by the classifier reportedly showed high specificity and sensitivity. The authors listed around 150 TCR beta chains as cytomegalovirus-associated.

The length of the CDR3 is 14 residues. CDR1 is MNHNS, CDR2 SASEGT, per germline. The ends were cut back, 4 bases at V and 13 bases at J, with 17 bases in the middle. V and J are TRBV6-1 and TRBJ2-6, with D perhaps TRBD1 (5 bases). This sequence originates from a woman aged 18-29 years in good health and CMV-seropositive. The source material was PBMCs. Here the CDR3 DNA reads TGTGCCAGCAGTGTATCACCAAACCAGGGTGTCCTGACTTTC. This codes for CASSVSPNQGVLTF.